This entry concerns a single T cell receptor (beta chain). Which antigen it targets is not known. The input lacks base qualities; no much larger clone sits a single base away. This sample is drawn from a study of T cells after yellow fever vaccination (dated by TCRdb to the late 2010s). About the investigation overall: Libraries from fractions with low cell numbers were prepared with the SMART-Seq v4 Ultra Low Input RNA kit. To track T-cell clones before and after primary and booster YFV17D yellow fever vaccination, bulk TCR alpha and beta repertoires were sequenced longitudinally. Two healthy male donors, one aged 18 to 30 and one aged 30 to 40 years, were included in the cohort. Blood was drawn at multiple timepoints before and after primary and secondary immunization, with bulk PBMC replicates and cell subsets isolated. Findings and caveats that apply to the study as a whole: Compared with the primary T-cell response, the secondary T-cell response was weaker but faster, peaking on day 5 rather than day 15. After the booster, most clones that had expanded after primary vaccination were detected again (nearly 97% of CD4 and around 88% of CD8), suggesting broad maintenance of memory. Only a couple of donors were included in the study, so the extent to which the findings can be generalized is limited. A small fraction of clonotypes appeared in both the CD4 and CD8 compartments, likely as a result of convergent recombination. Computational filtering was required because FACS-sorted repertoires could contain abundant contaminating clonotypes from the bulk population.

Relative to germline, V is 3 bases shorter and J is 0 bases shorter, with 15 bases between their ends. The CDR1 and CDR2 encoded by the germline V gene are KGHSH and LQKENI. Counted from cysteine to phenylalanine, this CDR3 has 17 amino acids. The CDR3 DNA has 51 bases and is translated from base 1. The intended sense of this specimen's treatment or condition label: live attenuated yellow fever vaccine strain. At each blood-draw timepoint, two biological replicates of bulk PBMCs were collected. A standard Ficoll-Paque protocol was used to isolate PBMCs from peripheral blood. TriZol was used to extract RNA from bulk PBMCs, from CD4 and CD8 fractions, and from dextramer-positive and dextramer-negative fractions. Synthesis of TCR cDNA relied on 5'RACE template switching, a step that introduced a universal primer site along with unique molecular identifiers. Priming of cDNA synthesis was performed from both the TCR alpha and TCR beta constant segments. Library amplification involved two PCR steps, and the second step added sample barcodes and sequencing adapters. Sequencing of the libraries was done on either Illumina HiSeq 2500 (2x100 bp) or NovaSeq (2x150 bp). For the original study's pipeline: MIGEC handled demultiplexing of reads and collapsing into UMI consensus sequences, while MiXCR performed V(D)J alignment. Clonotypes responding to the vaccine were identified with edgeR on replicate PBMC samples, with the criteria of FDR below 0.01 and a log2 fold change above 5 up to day 15. Each bulk clonotype was labeled CD4 or CD8 based on which sequenced repertoire, CD4 or CD8, contained the clonotype at higher abundance. TCRdb reran the public reads through fastp at Q25 and MiXCR, keeping productive beta chains. Rows with a matching CDR3 protein are joined into one entry that keeps the most common DNA and genes. The V and J calls were determined by TCRdb, not by the authors. The sample yields about 550,000 distinct CDR3 sequences; 15% to 20% were counted once. Approximately 14% of the sample comes from the top ten.

This specimen was PBMCs, taken 15 days after the yellow fever booster vaccination. This receptor chain uses TRBV18 and TRBJ2-1; TRBD2 could be the D gene, as 6 bases match. The sequence came from a man aged 25-45 years who received the YFV17D yellow fever vaccine. The CDR3 here reads CASSPLLAGSSYNEQFF. The sequenced DNA: TGTGCCAGCTCACCGTTATTGGCGGGGAGCTCCTACAATGAGCAGTTCTTC. Full variable domain (CDR3 extended with the reference TRBV18 and TRBJ2-1 proteins): NAGVMQNPRHLVRRRGQEARLRCSPMKGHSHVYWYRQLPEEGLKFMVYLQKENIIDESGMPKERFSAEFPKEGPSILRIQQVVRGDSAAYFCASSPLLAGSSYNEQFFGPGTRLTVL.